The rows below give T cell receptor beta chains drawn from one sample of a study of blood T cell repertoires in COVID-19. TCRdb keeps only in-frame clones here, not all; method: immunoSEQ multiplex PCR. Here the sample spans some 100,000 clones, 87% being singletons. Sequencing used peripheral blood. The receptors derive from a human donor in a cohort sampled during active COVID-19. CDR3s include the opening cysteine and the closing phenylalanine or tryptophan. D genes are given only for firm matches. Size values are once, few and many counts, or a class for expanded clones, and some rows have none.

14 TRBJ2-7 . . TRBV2 CASSVSLTAYEQYF TGTGCCAGCAGTGTTTCGTTGACAGCCTACGAGCAGTACTTC
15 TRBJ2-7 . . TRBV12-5 CASGRVPDSNYEQYF TGTGCTAGTGGGCGAGTTCCGGACAGCAATTACGAGCAGTACTTC
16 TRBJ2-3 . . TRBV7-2 CASSLDQPSYTDTQYF TGTGCCAGCAGCTTAGATCAGCCTAGCTACACAGATACGCAGTATTTT
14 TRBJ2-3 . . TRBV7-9 CASSPPGGTDTQYF TGTGCCAGCAGCCCCCCCGGGGGCACAGATACGCAGTATTTT
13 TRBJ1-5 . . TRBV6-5 CATRFGNNQPQHF TGTGCCACCCGCTTCGGGAACAATCAGCCCCAGCATTTT
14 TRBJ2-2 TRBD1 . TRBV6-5 CASSSGQATGELFF TGTGCCAGCAGTTCGGGACAGGCCACCGGGGAGCTGTTTTTT
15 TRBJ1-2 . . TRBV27 CASSLSPDQGRGYTF TGTGCCAGCAGTTTATCGCCGGACCAGGGGAGAGGCTACACCTTC
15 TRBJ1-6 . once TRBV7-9 CASSLPGLNNSPLHF TGTGCCAGCAGCTTACCGGGTTTAAACAATTCACCCCTCCACTTT
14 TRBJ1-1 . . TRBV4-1 CASSQLARGAEAFF TGCGCCAGCAGCCAGCTAGCCAGGGGAGCTGAAGCTTTCTTT
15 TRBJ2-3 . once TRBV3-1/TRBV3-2 CASSPWATNTDTQYF TGTGCCAGCAGCCCCTGGGCTACCAACACAGATACGCAGTATTTT
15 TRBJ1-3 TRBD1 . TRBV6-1 CASSEKGAGGNTIYF TGTGCCAGCAGTGAAAAGGGGGCGGGTGGAAACACCATATATTTT
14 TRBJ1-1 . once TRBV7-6 CASSPDRTAVEAFF TGTGCCAGCAGCCCAGACAGGACGGCGGTGGAAGCTTTCTTT
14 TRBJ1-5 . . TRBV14 CASSQGPAGQPQHF TGTGCCAGCAGCCAGGGGCCCGCGGGGCAGCCCCAGCATTTT
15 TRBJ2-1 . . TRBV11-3 CASSLRAGSYNEQFF TGTGCCAGCAGCTTACGCGCGGGGAGCTACAATGAGCAGTTCTTC
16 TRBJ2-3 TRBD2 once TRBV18 CASSPLLAGGLDTQYF TGTGCCAGCTCACCGCTGTTAGCGGGAGGGCTGGATACGCAGTATTTT
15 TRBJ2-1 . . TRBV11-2 CASSLLGVDYNEQFF TGTGCCAGCAGCTTACTAGGGGTAGACTACAATGAGCAGTTCTTC
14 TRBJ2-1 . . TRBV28 CASSFYSGYNEQFF TGTGCCAGCAGTTTTTATTCAGGGTACAATGAGCAGTTCTTC
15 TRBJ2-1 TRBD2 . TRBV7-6 CASSLDGRAYNEQFF TGTGCCAGCAGCTTAGACGGGAGGGCCTACAATGAGCAGTTCTTC
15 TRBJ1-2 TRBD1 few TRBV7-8 CASSLVGQTPYGYTF TGTGCCAGCAGCTTAGTGGGACAGACCCCCTATGGCTACACCTTC
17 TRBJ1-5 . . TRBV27 CASSLSGYGGSNQPQHF TGTGCCAGCAGTTTATCGGGTTATGGAGGTAGCAATCAGCCCCAGCATTTT
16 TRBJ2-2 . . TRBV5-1 CASSLFPGRDAGELFF TGCGCCAGCAGCTTGTTCCCAGGGCGAGACGCCGGGGAGCTGTTTTTT
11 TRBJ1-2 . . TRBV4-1 CASSHSRGYTF TGCGCCAGCAGCCATTCCCGGGGCTACACCTTC
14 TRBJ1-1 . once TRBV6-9 CASRNGHMNTEAFF TGTGCCAGCCGCAATGGACACATGAACACTGAAGCTTTCTTT
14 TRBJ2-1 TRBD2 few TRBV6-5 CASADTGGPNEQFF TGTGCCTCAGCAGACACGGGAGGGCCCAATGAGCAGTTCTTC
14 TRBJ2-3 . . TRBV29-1 CSVGNGIITDTQYF TGCAGCGTTGGTAACGGGATCATCACAGATACGCAGTATTTT